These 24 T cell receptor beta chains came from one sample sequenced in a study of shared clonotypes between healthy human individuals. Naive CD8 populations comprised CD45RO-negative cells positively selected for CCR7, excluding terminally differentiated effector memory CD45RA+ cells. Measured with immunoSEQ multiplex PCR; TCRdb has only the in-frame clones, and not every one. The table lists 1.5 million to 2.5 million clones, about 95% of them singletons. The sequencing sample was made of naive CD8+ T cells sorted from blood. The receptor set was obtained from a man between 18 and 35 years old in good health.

The CDR3 nucleotides are TGTGCCAGCAGTGACTCGACGGGCAGCCCAGGACGAGAGGGTAACTATGGCTACACCTTC. It encodes CASSDSTGSPGREGNYGYTF. The V and J genes are TRBV6-4 and TRBJ1-2; D remains unclear. The germline V gene has CDR1 MRHNA and CDR2 SNTAGT. The CDR3 contains 20 residues. Trimming removed 0 bases from V and 1 base from J, with 24 bases in between.

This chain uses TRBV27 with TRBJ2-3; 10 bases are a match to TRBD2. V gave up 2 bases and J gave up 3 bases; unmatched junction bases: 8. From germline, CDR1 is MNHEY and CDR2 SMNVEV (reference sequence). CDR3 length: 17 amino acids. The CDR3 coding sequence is TGTGCCAGCAGTTTAAATGGACTAGCGGCGTTTACAGATACGCAGTATTTT. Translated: CASSLNGLAAFTDTQYF.

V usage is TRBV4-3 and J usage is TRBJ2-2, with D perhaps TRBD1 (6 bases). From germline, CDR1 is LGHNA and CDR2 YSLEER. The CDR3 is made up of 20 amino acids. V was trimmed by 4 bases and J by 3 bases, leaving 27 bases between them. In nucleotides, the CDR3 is TGCGCCAGCAGCCCGAAACTATGGGACGGGGCTGAGGGGGACACCGGGGAGCTGTTTTTT. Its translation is CASSPKLWDGAEGDTGELFF.

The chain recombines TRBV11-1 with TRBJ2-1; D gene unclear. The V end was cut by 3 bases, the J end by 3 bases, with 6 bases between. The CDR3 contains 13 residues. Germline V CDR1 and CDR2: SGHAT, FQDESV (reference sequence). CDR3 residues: CASSLGSYNEQFF. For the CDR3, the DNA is TGTGCCAGCAGCTTGGGCAGCTACAATGAGCAGTTCTTC.

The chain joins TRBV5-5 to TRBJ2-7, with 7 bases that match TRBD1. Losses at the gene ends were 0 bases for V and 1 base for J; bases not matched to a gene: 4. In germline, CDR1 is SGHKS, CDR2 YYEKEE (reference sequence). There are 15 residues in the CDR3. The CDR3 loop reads CASSLAWDRSYEQYF. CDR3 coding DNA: TGTGCCAGCAGCTTGGCTTGGGACAGATCCTACGAGCAGTACTTC.

In DNA form, the CDR3 reads TGTGCCAGCAGTAACGGGGGACAGGACTCCTACGAGCAGTACTTC. It translates to CASSNGGQDSYEQYF. The rearrangement joins TRBV7-8 to TRBJ2-7; 8 bases line up with TRBD1. This CDR3 has 15 amino acids. Germline CDR1 is SGHVS and CDR2 is FQNEAQ. V shed 6 bases and J 0 bases; nucleotides not matched to a gene: 7. The whole variable domain, filled in from reference TRBV7-8 and TRBJ2-7, reads GAGVSQSPRYKVAKRGQDVALRCDPISGHVSLFWYQQALGQGPEFLTYFQNEAQLDKSGLPSDRFFAERPEGSVSTLKIQRTQQEDSAVYLCASSNGGQDSYEQYFGPGTRLTVT.

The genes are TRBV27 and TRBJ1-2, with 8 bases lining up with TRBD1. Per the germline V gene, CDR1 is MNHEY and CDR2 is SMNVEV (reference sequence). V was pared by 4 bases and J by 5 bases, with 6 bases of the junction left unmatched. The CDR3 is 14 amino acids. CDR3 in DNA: TGTGCCAGCAGTTCCCGGACAGGGAAATATGGCTACACCTTC. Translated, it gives CASSSRTGKYGYTF.

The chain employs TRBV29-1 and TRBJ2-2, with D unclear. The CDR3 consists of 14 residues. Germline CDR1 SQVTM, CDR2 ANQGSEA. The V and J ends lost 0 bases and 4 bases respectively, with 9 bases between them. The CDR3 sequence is CSVEESFGTGELFF. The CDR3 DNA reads TGCAGCGTTGAAGAATCTTTCGGCACCGGGGAGCTGTTTTTT.

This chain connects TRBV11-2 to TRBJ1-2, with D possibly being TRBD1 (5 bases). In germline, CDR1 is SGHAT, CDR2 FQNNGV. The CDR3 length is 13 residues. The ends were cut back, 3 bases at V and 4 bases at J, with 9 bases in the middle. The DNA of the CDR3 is TGTGCCAGCAGCTTGGGGGACTTCTATGGCTACACCTTC. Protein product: CASSLGDFYGYTF. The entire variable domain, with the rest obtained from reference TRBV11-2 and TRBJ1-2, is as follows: EAGVAQSPRYKIIEKRQSVAFWCNPISGHATLYWYQQILGQGPKLLIQFQNNGVVDDSQLPKDRFSAERLKGVDSTLKIQPAKLEDSAVYLCASSLGDFYGYTFGSGTRLTVV.

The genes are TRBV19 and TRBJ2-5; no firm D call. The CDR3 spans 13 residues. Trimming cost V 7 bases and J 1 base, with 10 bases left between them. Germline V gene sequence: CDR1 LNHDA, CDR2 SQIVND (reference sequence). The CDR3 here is CASKSFVQETQYF. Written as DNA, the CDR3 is TGTGCCAGTAAATCGTTTGTCCAAGAGACCCAGTACTTC.

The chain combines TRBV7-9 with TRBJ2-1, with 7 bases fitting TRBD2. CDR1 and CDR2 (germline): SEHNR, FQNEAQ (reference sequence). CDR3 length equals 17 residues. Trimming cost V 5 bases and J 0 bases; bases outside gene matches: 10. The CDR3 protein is CASSRTGGRRSYNEQFF. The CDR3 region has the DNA TGTGCCAGCAGCCGAACCGGCGGGAGACGCTCCTACAATGAGCAGTTCTTC.

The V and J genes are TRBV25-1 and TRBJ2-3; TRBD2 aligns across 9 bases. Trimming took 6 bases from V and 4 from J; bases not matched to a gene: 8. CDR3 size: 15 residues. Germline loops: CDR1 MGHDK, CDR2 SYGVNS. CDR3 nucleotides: TGTGCCAGCAGCCCGCTAGCGGGAACCCCAGATACGCAGTATTTT. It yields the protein CASSPLAGTPDTQYF.

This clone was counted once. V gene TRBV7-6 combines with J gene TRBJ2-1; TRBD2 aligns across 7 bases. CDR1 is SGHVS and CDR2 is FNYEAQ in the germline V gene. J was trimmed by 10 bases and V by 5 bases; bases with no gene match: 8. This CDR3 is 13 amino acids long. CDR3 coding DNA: TGTGCCAGCAGCGGGGGGGTAGTAGTCGAGCAGTTCTTC. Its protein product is CASSGGVVVEQFF.

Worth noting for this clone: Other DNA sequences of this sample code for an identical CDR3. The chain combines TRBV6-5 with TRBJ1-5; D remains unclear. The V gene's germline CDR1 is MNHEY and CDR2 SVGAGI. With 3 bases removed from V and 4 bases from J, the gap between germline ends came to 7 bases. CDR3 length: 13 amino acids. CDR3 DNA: TGTGCCAGCAGTTATGGAGGGAATCAGCCCCAGCATTTT. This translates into CASSYGGNQPQHF.

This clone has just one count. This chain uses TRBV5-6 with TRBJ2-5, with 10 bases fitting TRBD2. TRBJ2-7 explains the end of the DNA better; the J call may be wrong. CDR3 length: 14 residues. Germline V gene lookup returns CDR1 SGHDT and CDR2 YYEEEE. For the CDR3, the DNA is TGTGCCAGCAGCTTCGGGACTAGCGACTACGAGCAGTACTTC. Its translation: CASSFGTSDYEQYF.

The CDR3 loop reads CASSEGGRPFSGNTIYF. The CDR3 DNA sequence: TGTGCCAGCAGCGAGGGAGGCAGGCCGTTCTCTGGAAACACCATATATTTT. V usage is TRBV9 and J usage is TRBJ1-3; D not certain. Trimming cost V 3 bases and J 0 bases, with 16 bases left between them. The germline V gene has CDR1 SGDLS and CDR2 YYNGEE. The CDR3 length is 17 residues.

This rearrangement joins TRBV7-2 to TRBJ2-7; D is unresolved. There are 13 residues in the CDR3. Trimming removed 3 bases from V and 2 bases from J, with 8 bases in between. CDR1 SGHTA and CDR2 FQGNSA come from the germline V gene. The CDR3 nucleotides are TGTGCCAGCAGCTTTTGGGGTCCCTACGAGCAGTACTTC. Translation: CASSFWGPYEQYF.

The CDR3 region is CASTPDGRTEAFF. CDR3 nucleotides: TGTGCCAGCACCCCCGACGGCAGAACTGAAGCTTTCTTT. The rearrangement uses TRBV4-2 and TRBJ1-1, with unresolved D. In germline, CDR1 is LGHNA, CDR2 YNFKEQ. Trimming cost V 7 bases and J 5 bases, with 14 bases left between them. The CDR3 totals 13 residues.

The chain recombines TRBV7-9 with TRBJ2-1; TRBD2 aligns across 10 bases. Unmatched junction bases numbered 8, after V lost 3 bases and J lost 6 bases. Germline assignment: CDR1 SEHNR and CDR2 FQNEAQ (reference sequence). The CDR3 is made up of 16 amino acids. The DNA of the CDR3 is TGTGCCAGCAGCTTCGGGTCGCTAGCGGGAGTCAATGAGCAGTTCTTC. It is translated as CASSFGSLAGVNEQFF.

The DNA of the CDR3 is TGTGCCAGCGTGCCAGCCTCTGGAAACACCATATATTTT. It translates to CASVPASGNTIYF. The V gene is TRBV2, the J gene TRBJ1-3, with D hard to call. In germline, CDR1 is SNHLY, CDR2 FYNNEI. V lost 8 bases to trimming and J lost 0 bases, with 8 bases between them. The CDR3 consists of 13 residues.

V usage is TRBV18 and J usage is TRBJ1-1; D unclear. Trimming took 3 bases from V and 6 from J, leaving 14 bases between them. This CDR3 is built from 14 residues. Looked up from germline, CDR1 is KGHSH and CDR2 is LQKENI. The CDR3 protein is CASSPQEVFAEAFF. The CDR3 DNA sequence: TGTGCCAGCTCACCGCAGGAGGTATTTGCTGAAGCTTTCTTT.

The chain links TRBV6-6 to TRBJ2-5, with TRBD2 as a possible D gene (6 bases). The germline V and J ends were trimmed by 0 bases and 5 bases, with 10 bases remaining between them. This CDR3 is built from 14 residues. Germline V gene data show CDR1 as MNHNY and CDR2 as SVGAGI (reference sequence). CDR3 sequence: CASSYSSGQETQYF. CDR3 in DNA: TGTGCCAGCAGTTACTCGAGCGGGCAGGAGACCCAGTACTTC.

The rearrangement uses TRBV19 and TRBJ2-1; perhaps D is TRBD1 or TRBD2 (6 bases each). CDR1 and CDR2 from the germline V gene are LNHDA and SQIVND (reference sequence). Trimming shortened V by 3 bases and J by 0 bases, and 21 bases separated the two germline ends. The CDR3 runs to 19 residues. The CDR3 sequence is CASSMEGGSITSSYNEQFF. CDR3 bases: TGTGCCAGTAGTATGGAGGGGGGATCCATCACGAGCTCCTACAATGAGCAGTTCTTC.

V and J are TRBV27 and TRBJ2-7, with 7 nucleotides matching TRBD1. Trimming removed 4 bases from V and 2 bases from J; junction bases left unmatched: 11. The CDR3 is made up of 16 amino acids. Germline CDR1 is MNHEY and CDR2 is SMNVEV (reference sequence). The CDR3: CASSSAGTEDPYEQYF. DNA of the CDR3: TGTGCCAGCAGTTCCGCCGGGACAGAGGACCCCTACGAGCAGTACTTC.